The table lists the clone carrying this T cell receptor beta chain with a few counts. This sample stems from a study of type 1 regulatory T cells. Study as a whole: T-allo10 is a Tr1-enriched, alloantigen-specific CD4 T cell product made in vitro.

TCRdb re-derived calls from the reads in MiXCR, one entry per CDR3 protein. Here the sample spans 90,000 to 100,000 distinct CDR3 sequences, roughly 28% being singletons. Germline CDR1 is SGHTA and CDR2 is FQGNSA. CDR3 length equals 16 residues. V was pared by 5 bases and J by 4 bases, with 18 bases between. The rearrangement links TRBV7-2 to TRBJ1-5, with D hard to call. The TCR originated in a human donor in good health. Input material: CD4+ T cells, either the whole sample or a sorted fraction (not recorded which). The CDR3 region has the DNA TGTGCCAGCAGCCCCAAGGGCCTATTTCCGAATCAGCCCCAGCATTTT. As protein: CASSPKGLFPNQPQHF.